One sample yielded the 13 T cell receptor beta chains listed below, sequenced in a study of blood T cell repertoires in COVID-19. The protocol was immunoSEQ multiplex PCR, while the TCRdb copy is restricted to in-frame clones and leaves out a portion. The sample carries more than 65,000 clones, approximately 80% recorded once. Sequencing used peripheral blood. The receptors come from a human donor in a cohort sampled during active COVID-19.

V and J are TRBV4-2 and TRBJ1-4; tentatively, D is TRBD1 (6 bases). The CDR3 has 17 residues. V was pared by 0 bases and J by 2 bases, with 13 bases between. CDR1 and CDR2 (germline): LGHNA, YNFKEQ. CDR3 region: CASSQEGTGLTNEKLFF. The CDR3 DNA follows: TGTGCCAGCAGCCAAGAGGGAACAGGGTTGACTAATGAAAAACTGTTTTTT.

This chain links TRBV19 with TRBJ1-5; D gene unclear. Per the germline V gene, CDR1 is LNHDA and CDR2 is SQIVND (reference sequence). Trimming shortened V by 5 bases and J by 7 bases, and 12 bases separated the two germline ends. The CDR3 loop spans 13 amino acids. The CDR3, as DNA: TGTGCCAGTAGTGACCTTTCAGGACAGCCCCAGCATTTT. Amino acid sequence: CASSDLSGQPQHF. Based on the CDR3 plus reference TRBV19 and TRBJ1-5, the full variable domain is DGGITQSPKYLFRKEGQNVTLSCEQNLNHDAMYWYRQDPGQGLRLIYYSQIVNDFQKGDIAEGYSVSREKKESFPLTVTSAQKNPTAFYLCASSDLSGQPQHFGDGTRLSIL.

The chain employs TRBV5-4 and TRBJ2-3; 15 bases fit TRBD2. V lost 6 bases and J lost 2; bases outside the gene matches: 10. Per the germline V gene, CDR1 is SGHNT and CDR2 is YYREEE (reference sequence). There are 18 residues in the CDR3. The CDR3 nucleotides are TGTGCCAGCAAGTTGCCGGGACTAGCGGGGGGACCCACAGATACGCAGTATTTT. Its protein is CASKLPGLAGGPTDTQYF.

The V call is TRBV7-9, the J call TRBJ1-6; unclear D gene. The CDR3 loop spans 14 amino acids. From germline, CDR1 is SEHNR and CDR2 FQNEAQ (reference sequence). V was cut by 5 bases and J by 8 bases, with 13 bases left in between. DNA of the CDR3: TGTGCCAGCAGCCAGGAAGGTGTATATTCACCCCTCCACTTT. Amino acid sequence: CASSQEGVYSPLHF.

This sequence joins TRBV10-3 and TRBJ1-1; D remains unclear. CDR1 and CDR2 (germline): ENHRY, SYGVKD. The CDR3 is made up of 13 amino acids. Between the trimmed V and J ends, which lost 2 bases and 6 bases, there was a span of 10 bases. Here the CDR3 DNA reads TGTGCCATCAGTGAGCTGGCCGAAGCTGAAGCTTTCTTT. It codes for CAISELAEAEAFF.

This rearrangement joins TRBV3-1 (or the pseudogene TRBV3-2) to TRBJ1-6, with a possible D match to TRBD1 (6 bases). This CDR3 is built from 15 residues. Trimming took 3 bases from V and 4 from J, leaving 10 bases between them. CDR1 is LGHDT and CDR2 is YNNKEL in the germline V gene (reference sequence). DNA of the CDR3: TGTGCCAGCAGCCAGGGGGCTTTGTATAATTCACCCCTCCACTTT. It specifies CASSQGALYNSPLHF.

The V gene is TRBV19, the J gene TRBJ2-7, with 7 bases identical to TRBD2. The CDR3 sequence is 12 residues long. Losses at the gene ends were 4 bases for V and 5 bases for J; bases not matched to a gene: 2. Germline V gene data show CDR1 as LNHDA and CDR2 as SQIVND (reference sequence). The CDR3 here is CASSTGRNEQYF. DNA for the CDR3: TGTGCCAGTAGTACCGGGAGGAACGAGCAGTACTTC.

In this sample, this clone turned up a few times. The V and J genes are TRBV12-3 or TRBV12-4 and TRBJ1-1; D gene ambiguous. V was cut by 3 bases and J by 6 bases, with 8 bases left in between. CDR3 length: 12 residues. Here the CDR3 DNA reads TGTGCCAGCAGTTTTAACTTGGCTGAAGCTTTCTTT. Its protein product is CASSFNLAEAFF.

This chain connects TRBV18 to TRBJ1-3; D is unclear. Germline CDR1 is KGHSH and CDR2 is LQKENI. This CDR3 contains 16 residues. V was clipped by 0 bases and J by 0 bases, with 9 bases between them. The CDR3 nucleotides read TGTGCCAGCTCACCACCGTCGGTACCCTCTGGAAACACCATATATTTT. It specifies CASSPPSVPSGNTIYF. Filled out from reference TRBV18 and TRBJ1-3, the complete variable domain reads NAGVMQNPRHLVRRRGQEARLRCSPMKGHSHVYWYRQLPEEGLKFMVYLQKENIIDESGMPKERFSAEFPKEGPSILRIQQVVRGDSAAYFCASSPPSVPSGNTIYFGEGSWLTVV.

The chain combines TRBV9 with TRBJ2-1; a weak D match, TRBD1 (6 bases). The CDR3 totals 15 residues. V gave up 0 bases and J gave up 9 bases, with 16 bases separating them. Germline lookup yields CDR1 SGDLS and CDR2 YYNGEE. The CDR3 region is CASSVVPQGSSEQFF. Here the CDR3 DNA reads TGTGCCAGCAGCGTAGTCCCCCAGGGGAGCAGTGAGCAGTTCTTC.

The chain combines TRBV18 with TRBJ1-1, with 10 bases identical to TRBD1. V lost 4 bases to trimming and J lost 3 bases; unmatched junction nucleotides: 20. The CDR3 covers 20 residues. Germline lookup yields CDR1 KGHSH and CDR2 LQKENI. The DNA of the CDR3 is TGTGCCAGCTCACGCGATAGTTCCCGGGACAGGGGCCCGAGGGACACTGAAGCTTTCTTT. Amino acid sequence: CASSRDSSRDRGPRDTEAFF.

This clone was found a few times. The chain recombines TRBV11-1 with TRBJ1-2; 8 positions agree with TRBD1. The CDR3 sequence is 15 residues long. Germline V lookup: CDR1 SGHAT, CDR2 FQDESV (reference sequence). Trimming at V came to 5 bases and at J to 2 bases, leaving 7 bases not matched to a gene. The CDR3 DNA sequence: TGTGCCAGCAGCCAACAGGGGGAGAGGAACTATGGCTACACCTTC. This translates into CASSQQGERNYGYTF.

The V gene is TRBV5-8, the J gene TRBJ2-1; 8 nucleotides match TRBD2. Germline V lookup: CDR1 SGHTS, CDR2 YDEGEE. V shed 3 bases and J 8 bases; nucleotides not matched to a gene: 10. The CDR3 runs to 15 residues. The CDR3 reads CASSSGTRGGYEQFF. In DNA form, the CDR3 reads TGTGCCAGCAGCTCCGGGACTAGAGGGGGTTATGAGCAGTTCTTC.